This T cell receptor (beta chain) was identified in a study of blood T cells in healthy people across ages. Whenever a sample was processed, at least 7 million PBMCs were isolated. About this clonotype itself: Its cognate antigen is unknown.

Trimming took 5 bases from V and 5 from J; bases not matched to a gene: 16. CDR1 and CDR2 (germline): SEHNR, FQNEAQ (reference sequence). This CDR3 has 17 amino acids. Findings and limits, study-wide: Strong correlation linked observed beta diversity and percent naive T cells.

Primers used in a second PCR of roughly 6 to 11 cycles were a sample-barcoded 5' primer and a J-beta primer mix. TCRdb used MiXCR to reprocess the 5' RACE reads, holding one entry per CDR3 protein. The data show 1.4 million or so distinct CDR3 sequences, approximately 43% seen once. This clonotype was obtained from a woman aged 18-29 years in good health. This chain uses TRBV7-9 with TRBJ1-2; 8 positions agree with TRBD1. The sample taken for sequencing was blood. CDR3 nucleotides: TGTGCCAGCAGCCGATCAGCGGGAGACAGGGGCATATATGGCTACACCTTC. This gives the protein CASSRSAGDRGIYGYTF.